This TCR beta chain was observed in a study of post-analysis software for immune sequencing data. Study-level background: Recorded subtypes: relapsing-remitting, secondary progressive, progressive-relapsing; some patients unannotated. Study-wide findings and caveats: Controls showed significantly higher normalized Chao1 diversity than did multiple sclerosis patients. Batch-mates among the samples co-clustered strongly by F measure. A handful of TRBV segments were significantly more frequent in patients than in controls. TRBV5-6, TRBV5-1 and TRBV20-1 were among these segments.

The authors incorporated unique molecular identifiers into the TCR beta cDNA libraries. With about 0.95 to 10 million T cells as the source, roughly 500,000 cDNA molecules resulted. TCRdb redid the calling of the PCR reads with MiXCR, one entry per CDR3 protein. The sample includes hundreds of thousands of distinct CDR3 sequences, approximately 37% of them seen just once. Germline values: CDR1 SGHRS, CDR2 YFSETQ. This CDR3 is 16 amino acids long. V lost 3 bases, J lost 7 bases, and 10 bases stayed unmatched. As concerns this clonotype: Its specificity is unknown.

This receptor was taken from a girl under 10 years old with multiple sclerosis. V gene TRBV5-1 combines with J gene TRBJ2-1; 10 bases map to TRBD1. The sample taken for sequencing was blood. CDR3 in amino acids: CASSYPRDRGGNEQFF. Here the CDR3 DNA reads TGCGCCAGCAGCTACCCCCGGGACAGGGGTGGGAATGAGCAGTTCTTC.